This T cell receptor beta chain was captured in a study of blood T cell repertoires in COVID-19 (dated by TCRdb to 2018 to 2020). Study-level background: The collaborator samples originated in the United States, Italy and Spain and spanned the acute and convalescent phases of COVID-19. HLA class I and class II types, where available, came from metadata supplied by the sample provider rather than from assay-based typing. The prospective study material was composed of cDNA or gDNA derived from T cells, B-cell-depleted T cells, or PBMCs. A de-identified subject ID, COVID-19 status, age in years and sex were almost always included in the sample metadata. The dataset comprised deeply sampled blood TCRbeta repertoires from subjects exposed to, actively infected with, or recovered from COVID-19. The samples were drawn from the first 160 participants of the ongoing ImmuneRACE study and from 1,254 subjects provided by 6 global collaborators. The repertoires were released in a freely available public database meant as a resource for research on the immune response to SARS-CoV-2.

The immunoSEQ Assay, a bias-controlled multiplex PCR, was used to amplify TCRbeta CDR3 regions from genomic DNA. Per the original workflow: Nucleated cell counts per sample were estimated from amplification of reference gene primers within the assay. To quantify the absolute abundance of each unique TCRbeta CDR3 rearrangement, sequence reads were collapsed and filtered. For each sample, productive Simpson clonality was calculated as the square root of Simpson's diversity index across productive rearrangements. TCRdb took over this immuneACCESS table, retaining in-frame rearrangements with V and J assigned. Such tables are incomplete; in checked studies, under half of the missing clones stem from an unresolved V gene, and the remainder is unexplained. D and trimming come from the DNA, and the V and J calls and clone size come from that table. The sample data list about 150,000 clones, and around 80% of these were observed just once. The ten largest clones take up about 5% of the sample.

The full study reports these points: How much clinical and demographic metadata was included differed by source and by participant, and the metadata was provided uncurated.

On this clone itself: There is no known antigen for this receptor. It has no much larger one-base neighbor in the sample; base qualities were not kept.

Whole blood was collected in K2EDTA tubes by collaborating institutions according to the institutions' own protocols. Collaborator samples were shipped for TCRbeta analysis as frozen whole blood, isolated PBMCs, or DNA extracted from either sample type. Source material: peripheral blood. The receptor was isolated from a woman aged 45-60 years with acute or convalescent COVID-19.

The DNA is TGCGCCAGCAGCCAAGATCGAGCGGGGGGCTCCTACAATGAGCAGTTCTTC. Its translation reads: CASSQDRAGGSYNEQFF. The chain is encoded by TRBV4-3 joined to TRBJ2-1, with 9 junctional bases fitting TRBD2. The CDR3 numbers 17 residues from cysteine through phenylalanine. Only the CDR3 DNA stays, 51 bases, in frame from base 1. The germline V gene sets CDR1 to LGHNA and CDR2 to YSLEER. V is trimmed back by 0 bases and J by 0 bases, and the junction contains 3 bases that no gene match accounts for.